The 32 T cell receptor beta chains reported below all come from one sample, sequenced in a study of CD8 T cells in ankylosing spondylitis. Study-wide findings and caveats: Among TCR beta sequences, a motif of several highly homologous variants appeared characteristic of ankylosing spondylitis blood.

TCRdb redid the calling of the 5' RACE reads with MiXCR, one entry per CDR3 protein. The sample lists 500,000 or so distinct CDR3 sequences; less than 6% were seen once. Their recognized antigens are unknown. Input material: blood, either unsorted or a sorted T cell fraction (not recorded which). All receptors derive from a male donor with ankylosing spondylitis.

This clonotype was observed a few times. CDR3 protein: CASSLSGQGLSYEQYF. CDR3 nucleotide sequence: TGTGCCAGCAGCTTGTCTGGACAGGGCCTCTCCTACGAGCAGTACTTC. The chain recombines TRBV5-5 with TRBJ2-7; 8 nucleotides align to TRBD1. J was trimmed by 0 bases and V by 1 base; bases with no gene match: 6. Germline assignment: CDR1 SGHKS and CDR2 YYEKEE (reference sequence). This CDR3 is 16 amino acids long.

This clonotype was recorded at least ten times. This chain connects TRBV6-5 to TRBJ1-1, with TRBD1 identical over 7 bases. The junction had 12 bases not matched to a gene; V was cut back by 0 bases and J by 5 bases. In germline, CDR1 is MNHEY, CDR2 SVGAGI. The CDR3 extends over 17 amino acids. CDR3 coding DNA: TGTGCCAGCAGTTACTCGATACAAGGCAGGGGGTGGACTGAAGCTTTCTTT. It is translated as CASSYSIQGRGWTEAFF.

This clonotype appeared many times. The gene calls are TRBV9 and TRBJ2-1, with D perhaps being TRBD1 or TRBD2 (6 bases each). CDR3 length: 16 residues. CDR1 is SGDLS and CDR2 is YYNGEE in the germline V gene. V gave up 3 bases and J gave up 9 bases, with 22 bases separating them. The CDR3 region is CASSAEGRRGFGEQFF. CDR3 DNA sequence: TGTGCCAGCAGCGCCGAGGGGCGGAGGGGGTTCGGTGAGCAGTTCTTC.

Many counts were recorded for this clonotype. J is TRBJ2-7 and V is TRBV6-2 or TRBV6-3, with a weak D call TRBD2 (6 bases). Germline CDR1 is MNHEY and CDR2 is SVGEGT. This CDR3 is built from 14 residues. Trimming pared 6 bases from V and 5 bases from J, leaving 17 bases between. CDR3 in amino acids: CASSRLTSYHEQYF. The CDR3, as DNA: TGTGCCAGCAGCCGCCTTACTAGCTACCACGAGCAGTACTTC.

This clonotype was detected many times. The V gene is TRBV20-1, the J gene TRBJ2-2, with 7 bases identical to TRBD2. V lost 5 bases and J lost 1; bases outside the gene matches: 7. Germline CDR1 reads DFQATT; CDR2 reads SNEGSKA (reference sequence). The CDR3 has 15 amino acids. The CDR3 loop reads CSAGGSGWNTGELFF. CDR3 sequence (DNA): TGCAGTGCTGGGGGTAGCGGGTGGAACACCGGGGAGCTGTTTTTT.

This clonotype has a count of ten or more. The rearrangement uses TRBV12-3 or TRBV12-4 and TRBJ1-3; TRBD1 agrees at 10 bases. This CDR3 region has 14 residues. V lost 6 bases, J lost 10 bases, and 9 bases stayed unmatched. The CDR3 is CASSVDRGTWTIYF. The CDR3 coding sequence is TGTGCCAGCAGCGTGGACAGGGGGACCTGGACCATATATTTT.

This clonotype was seen a few times. V usage is TRBV18 and J usage is TRBJ2-5, with D possibly being TRBD1 (6 bases). This CDR3 is built from 14 residues. CDR1 is KGHSH, CDR2 LQKENI, per germline. Trimming pared 1 base from V and 3 bases from J, leaving 9 bases between. CDR3 sequence: CASSPLDRKETQYF. CDR3 bases: TGTGCCAGCTCACCACTGGACAGAAAAGAGACCCAGTACTTC.

The chain employs TRBV6-2 or TRBV6-3 and TRBJ2-7, with D possibly being TRBD2 (6 bases). CDR3 size: 15 residues. Trimming removed 6 bases from V and 6 bases from J, with 21 bases in between. Germline V lookup: CDR1 MNHEY, CDR2 SVGEGT. CDR3 in amino acids: CASRTRGLAHPEQYF. In nucleotides, the CDR3 is TGTGCCAGCAGGACGAGGGGACTCGCTCATCCCGAGCAGTACTTC.

This clonotype was detected only a few times. The chain links TRBV5-6 to TRBJ2-3, with D perhaps TRBD1 (6 bases). CDR3 length: 15 residues. The germline V gene encodes CDR1 SGHDT and CDR2 YYEEEE. The ends were cut back, 4 bases at V and 2 bases at J, with 14 bases in the middle. Written as DNA, the CDR3 is TGTGCCAGCAGCCGCCTGGACAGCGTCACAGATACGCAGTATTTT. It encodes CASSRLDSVTDTQYF.

The V gene is TRBV7-9, the J gene TRBJ2-3; 10 nucleotides align to TRBD2. V lost 7 bases, J lost 1 base, and 5 bases stayed unmatched. CDR1 is SEHNR, CDR2 FQNEAQ, per germline (reference sequence). The CDR3 length is 15 residues. This CDR3 is CASTIGTSGTDTQYF. The DNA for the CDR3 is TGTGCCAGCACCATCGGGACTAGCGGCACAGATACGCAGTATTTT.

As to this clonotype: This could be a read error, since a much larger clone is one nucleotide away. The gene calls are TRBV29-1 and TRBJ1-1; D gene ambiguous. The CDR3 has 13 residues. CDR1 is SQVTM and CDR2 is ANQGSEA in the germline V gene. V was trimmed by 6 bases and J by 9 bases, leaving 20 bases between them. The CDR3, as DNA: TGCAGCGTGACCCAACGGACCCTCCGGCAAGCTTTCTTT. It specifies CSVTQRTLRQAFF. Complete variable domain (other parts from reference TRBV29-1 and TRBJ1-1): SAVISQKPSRDICQRGTSLTIQCQVDSQVTMMFWYRQQPGQSLTLIATANQGSEATYESGFVIDKFPISRPNLTFSTLTVSNMSPEDSSIYLCSVTQRTLRQAFFGQGTRLTVV.

This clonotype was found many times. The chain employs TRBV7-2 and TRBJ2-5, with 12 bases matching TRBD2. Trimming at V came to 6 bases and at J to 3 bases, leaving 5 bases not matched to a gene. The CDR3 covers 15 residues. Germline values: CDR1 SGHTA, CDR2 FQGNSA. The DNA of the CDR3 is TGTGCCAGCAGTCATAGACTAGCGGGAGAAGAGACCCAGTACTTC. Its translation: CASSHRLAGEETQYF.

This clonotype has a count of ten or more. The rearrangement links TRBV5-1 to TRBJ2-2, with 11 nucleotides matching TRBD2. V lost 4 bases, J lost 4 bases, and 6 bases stayed unmatched. There are 16 residues in the CDR3. Germline CDR1 is SGHRS and CDR2 is YFSETQ. CDR3 bases: TGCGCCAGCAGCGGGGGGACTAGCGGAGTCACCGGGGAGCTGTTTTTT. Translated, it gives CASSGGTSGVTGELFF.

This clonotype came up many times. The rearrangement links TRBV20-1 to TRBJ2-7; perhaps D is TRBD1 or TRBD2 (6 bases each). Germline V CDR1 and CDR2: DFQATT, SNEGSKA (reference sequence). Trimming removed 3 bases from V and 2 bases from J, with 14 bases in between. The length of the CDR3 is 14 residues. The CDR3 reads CSARGGLSTYEQYF. The CDR3, as DNA: TGCAGTGCTAGGGGGGGCCTGTCCACCTACGAGCAGTACTTC.

This clonotype appeared many times. J is TRBJ2-7 and V is TRBV13; TRBD2 matches at 9 bases. The V gene end was trimmed by 5 bases and the J gene end by 3 bases; junction bases not matched to a gene: 5. This CDR3 is 14 amino acids long. Germline lookup yields CDR1 PRHDT and CDR2 FYEKMQ (reference sequence). CDR3 bases: TGTGCCAGCAGCGAAAGCGGGAGGCTCTACGAGCAGTACTTC. Translated, it gives CASSESGRLYEQYF.

CDR3 region: CASSSRGLAVSTDTQYF. CDR3 nucleotides: TGTGCCAGTAGTTCCCGGGGACTAGCGGTTAGCACAGATACGCAGTATTTT. V and J are TRBV19 and TRBJ2-3, with 11 bases lining up with TRBD2. V shed 5 bases, J shed 0 bases, and the junction held 7 bases outside the gene matches. Germline-derived CDR1 and CDR2 are LNHDA and SQIVND (reference sequence). The CDR3 spans 17 residues.

This clonotype was counted many times. The gene calls are TRBV10-3 and TRBJ2-1; D is ambiguous. CDR3 length: 13 residues. Deletions cut 6 bases from V and 1 base from J, with 7 bases between. CDR1 and CDR2 (germline): ENHRY, SYGVKD. CDR3 amino acids: CAIRTDSYNEQFF. CDR3 coding DNA: TGTGCCATCAGGACTGATTCCTACAATGAGCAGTTCTTC.

At least ten counts were recorded for this clonotype. The chain joins TRBV20-1 to TRBJ2-2; D unclear. The V gene's germline CDR1 is DFQATT and CDR2 SNEGSKA (reference sequence). Trimming took 2 bases from V and 0 from J, leaving 10 bases between them. The CDR3 contains 15 residues. In DNA form, the CDR3 reads TGCAGTGCTAGATCCTGGTCTACGAACACCGGGGAGCTGTTTTTT. Protein: CSARSWSTNTGELFF.

At least ten counts were recorded for this clonotype. This chain links TRBV7-9 with TRBJ2-1, with 11 positions matching TRBD2. Germline CDR1 SEHNR, CDR2 FQNEAQ (reference sequence). The CDR3 spans 17 residues. V was pared by 3 bases and J by 3 bases, with 7 bases of the junction left unmatched. DNA of the CDR3: TGTGCCAGCAGCTTTAGGCGACTAGCGGGAAGCTACAATGAGCAGTTCTTC. Its protein is CASSFRRLAGSYNEQFF. Full variable domain (remainder filled in from reference TRBV7-9 and TRBJ2-1): DTGVSQNPRHKITKRGQNVTFRCDPISEHNRLYWYRQTLGQGPEFLTYFQNEAQLEKSRLLSDRFSAERPKGSFSTLEIQRTEQGDSAMYLCASSFRRLAGSYNEQFFGPGTRLTVL.

This clonotype was detected many times. The J gene is TRBJ2-1, the V gene TRBV15; 10 bases line up with TRBD2. The CDR3 sequence is 14 residues long. Germline lookup yields CDR1 LNHNV and CDR2 YYDKDF (reference sequence). V gave up 6 bases and J gave up 5 bases; unmatched junction bases: 4. The CDR3 DNA sequence: TGTGCCACCAGTCTAGCGGGGGCCGACAATGAGCAGTTCTTC. Residues: CATSLAGADNEQFF.

The table lists this clonotype with many counts. The chain recombines TRBV25-1 with TRBJ2-7; D is perhaps TRBD1 (6 bases). The germline CDR1 and CDR2 sequences are MGHDK and SYGVNS. The CDR3 runs 15 residues. Trimming pared 1 base from V and 4 bases from J, leaving 14 bases between. The CDR3 is CASSELGDITYEQYF. CDR3 bases: TGTGCCAGCAGTGAATTGGGGGACATCACATACGAGCAGTACTTC.

The CDR3 coding sequence is TGTGCCAGCAGTGCATCTGCGGCGGCGCACGAGCAGTACTTC. As protein: CASSASAAAHEQYF. This chain joins TRBV6-1 and TRBJ2-7; unclear D gene. The V gene's germline CDR1 is MNHNS and CDR2 SASEGT. Trimming left V 4 bases short and J 5 bases short, with 15 bases between. The CDR3 totals 14 residues.

This clonotype has a count of ten or more. The rearrangement joins TRBV4-3 to TRBJ2-7; either TRBD1 or TRBD2 may supply D (5 bases each). CDR3 length: 14 amino acids. CDR1 and CDR2 from the germline V gene are LGHNA and YSLEER. V lost 4 bases to trimming and J lost 3 bases, with 13 bases between them. The CDR3 bases are TGCGCCAGCAGCCCAGGGACCTCCTACTACGAGCAGTACTTC. Protein: CASSPGTSYYEQYF.

This sequence joins TRBV18 and TRBJ1-2; no firm D call. The CDR3 length is 15 residues. The V end was cut by 0 bases, the J end by 4 bases, with 12 bases between. In germline, CDR1 is KGHSH, CDR2 LQKENI. The CDR3 protein is CASSPPRSQPYGYTF. CDR3 nucleotide sequence: TGTGCCAGCTCACCACCTAGGAGCCAGCCCTATGGCTACACCTTC.

This clonotype was seen only a few times. The V and J genes are TRBV27 and TRBJ2-7; D is unresolved. Between the trimmed V and J ends, which lost 1 base and 6 bases, there was a span of 22 bases. Looked up from germline, CDR1 is MNHEY and CDR2 is SMNVEV (reference sequence). This CDR3 has 17 amino acids. The CDR3, as DNA: TGTGCCAGCAGTTTATTGGGCGGCGGATCCCCCCTTGGCGAGCAGTACTTC. The encoded protein is CASSLLGGGSPLGEQYF.

This clonotype was recorded at least ten times. This chain uses TRBV29-1 with TRBJ2-6, with 7 bases aligning to TRBD1. The CDR3 spans 16 residues. Germline V lookup: CDR1 SQVTM, CDR2 ANQGSEA. V gave up 4 bases and J gave up 2 bases; unmatched junction bases: 8. The CDR3 sequence is CSVVPSQGAGANVLTF. The CDR3 nucleotides are TGCAGCGTTGTCCCCTCCCAGGGGGCTGGGGCCAACGTCCTGACTTTC.

The chain uses TRBV12-3 or TRBV12-4 and TRBJ2-2; 7 bases line up with TRBD2. V lost 0 bases to trimming and J lost 6 bases; unmatched junction nucleotides: 7. The CDR3 extends over 16 amino acids. This CDR3 reads CASSLARGRAPGELFF. Written as DNA, the CDR3 is TGTGCCAGCAGTTTAGCGCGGGGGAGGGCCCCCGGGGAGCTGTTTTTT.

This clonotype was seen repeatedly, ten times or more. The chain is built from TRBV7-9 and TRBJ2-2, with D tentatively TRBD1 (5 bases). Trimming removed 5 bases from V and 0 bases from J, with 10 bases in between. CDR3 length: 15 amino acids. The germline V gene has CDR1 SEHNR and CDR2 FQNEAQ (reference sequence). The CDR3 sequence: CASSPTTANTGELFF. The CDR3 bases are TGTGCCAGCAGCCCGACGACAGCGAACACCGGGGAGCTGTTTTTT.

This clonotype was seen at least ten times. This rearrangement joins TRBV27 to TRBJ1-2; tentative D call: TRBD1 (5 bases). Trimming pared 0 bases from V and 7 bases from J, leaving 12 bases between. The CDR3 is made up of 14 amino acids. The germline CDR1 and CDR2 sequences are MNHEY and SMNVEV (reference sequence). This CDR3 is CASSLSEGTSGYTF. CDR3 DNA: TGTGCCAGCAGTTTATCGGAGGGGACCTCTGGCTACACCTTC.

This clonotype was recorded at least ten times. The chain uses TRBV4-3 and TRBJ2-1; tentatively, D is TRBD2 (5 bases). CDR1 LGHNA and CDR2 YSLEER come from the germline V gene. V was clipped by 1 base and J by 0 bases, with 10 bases between them. The CDR3 covers 16 residues. DNA for the CDR3: TGCGCCAGCAGCCAAGTATGGGAGTCCTCCTACAATGAGCAGTTCTTC. Protein: CASSQVWESSYNEQFF.

The chain carries TRBV4-2 and TRBJ2-1, with D tentatively TRBD2 (5 bases). The V gene lost 1 base and the J gene lost 5 bases, with 18 bases spanning the gap. Germline loops: CDR1 LGHNA, CDR2 YNFKEQ. This CDR3 has 17 amino acids. The CDR3 bases are TGTGCCAGCAGCCAAGTTAAGGGAGCCGCGACTGACAATGAGCAGTTCTTC. Translation gives CASSQVKGAATDNEQFF.

This clonotype has a count of ten or more. This chain joins TRBV7-9 and TRBJ2-3; D perhaps matches TRBD2 (6 bases). CDR3 length: 16 amino acids. Germline-derived CDR1 and CDR2 are SEHNR and FQNEAQ (reference sequence). Trimming cost V 4 bases and J 1 base, with 15 bases left between them. CDR3 loop: CASSYTGTWGTDTQYF. The CDR3 DNA reads as TGTGCCAGCAGCTATACCGGGACTTGGGGCACAGATACGCAGTATTTT.